These T cell receptor beta chains were read from a single sample in a study of naive and memory T cell subsets. TCRdb fed the UMI-ligation and nested PCR reads into MiXCR, producing one record per CDR3 protein. The sample records under 150,000 distinct CDR3 sequences, roughly a fifth being singletons. Source material: naive CD8+ T cells from blood. These receptors originate from a human donor in good health. The CDR3 runs from the conserved cysteine through the conserved F or W. A D gene is named only where the DNA matches it firmly. The size of a clone is reported for some rows only, either as once, few or many, or as a class for expanded clones.

TRBJ2-3	-	15	few	TRBV6-2/TRBV6-3	CASSYTDTGGDTQYF	TGTGCCAGCAGTTACACAGACACCGGGGGAGATACGCAGTATTTT
TRBJ2-1	-	12	-	TRBV12-3/TRBV12-4	CASNRDDNEQFF	TGTGCCAGCAACCGGGACGACAATGAGCAGTTCTTC
TRBJ2-6	-	17	few	TRBV9	CASSASPFSSGANVLTF	TGTGCCAGCAGCGCTTCCCCCTTTAGCTCTGGGGCCAACGTCCTGACTTTC
TRBJ2-7	-	13	-	TRBV7-8	CASSFSLLYEQYF	TGTGCCAGCAGCTTTAGCCTGTTATACGAGCAGTACTTC
TRBJ1-1	-	13	-	TRBV20-1	CSARDQENTEAFF	TGCAGTGCTAGAGATCAGGAGAACACTGAAGCTTTCTTT
TRBJ1-2	-	15	-	TRBV6-5	CASSLTLQGSYGYTF	TGTGCCAGCAGCCTTACCCTACAGGGTAGCTATGGCTACACCTTC
TRBJ1-2	TRBD1	14	-	TRBV12-3/TRBV12-4	CASSYGTGGYGYTF	TGTGCCAGCAGTTATGGGACAGGGGGCTATGGCTACACCTTC
TRBJ1-5	-	16	few	TRBV6-6	CASSDFAGEGNQPQHF	TGTGCCAGCAGTGACTTCGCAGGGGAGGGCAATCAGCCCCAGCATTTT
TRBJ1-5	-	14	-	TRBV27	CASSPGSFYQPQHF	TGTGCCAGCAGTCCAGGCTCCTTTTATCAGCCCCAGCATTTT
TRBJ2-1	-	13	-	TRBV27	CASSLPGQMREFF	TGTGCCAGCAGTTTACCAGGGCAGATGCGGGAGTTCTTC
TRBJ2-6	-	14	few	TRBV28	CASWGYSGANVLTF	TGTGCCAGCTGGGGATATTCTGGGGCCAACGTCCTGACTTTC
TRBJ2-7	TRBD1	14	-	TRBV7-3	CASSLDRVAYEQYF	TGTGCCAGCAGCTTAGACAGGGTTGCCTACGAGCAGTACTTC
TRBJ1-1	-	15	few	TRBV4-1	CASSQRALSDTEAFF	TGCGCCAGCAGCCAACGGGCCCTATCGGACACTGAAGCTTTCTTT
TRBJ2-5	-	14	few	TRBV15	CATSRDLGMETQYF	TGTGCCACCAGCAGAGATCTCGGGATGGAGACCCAGTACTTC
TRBJ2-7	-	13	-	TRBV4-1	CASSPGWNYEQYF	TGCGCCAGCAGCCCCGGGTGGAACTACGAGCAGTACTTC
TRBJ2-5	-	15	few	TRBV7-9	CASSQPGGYQETQYF	TGTGCCAGCAGTCAACCTGGGGGGTACCAAGAGACCCAGTACTTC
TRBJ2-3	-	12	-	TRBV27	CASSPNFDTQYF	TGTGCCAGCAGTCCCAACTTCGATACGCAGTATTTT
TRBJ2-2	TRBD1	17	few	TRBV5-1	CASSLRSVTGATGELFF	TGCGCCAGCAGCTTGAGGAGCGTTACAGGGGCCACCGGGGAGCTGTTTTTT
TRBJ2-6	-	19	few	TRBV13	CASSSTGEGDSSGANVLTF	TGTGCCAGCAGCTCGACCGGAGAAGGGGATAGCTCTGGGGCCAACGTCCTGACTTTC
TRBJ2-2	TRBD2	15	few	TRBV29-1	CSVDDLAEGTGELFF	TGCAGCGTTGATGACCTAGCGGAGGGCACCGGGGAGCTGTTTTTT
TRBJ1-1	-	13	many	TRBV6-5	CASSYLGVTEAFF	TGTGCCAGCAGTTACCTTGGAGTTACTGAAGCTTTCTTT
TRBJ2-7	-	11	few	TRBV20-1	CSARVTSEQYF	TGCAGTGCTAGAGTAACAAGCGAGCAGTACTTC
TRBJ2-1	TRBD1	15	-	TRBV5-1	CASNSGTGSYNEQFF	TGCGCCAGCAATTCCGGGACAGGTTCCTACAATGAGCAGTTCTTC
TRBJ2-2	-	14	-	TRBV29-1	CSVSTSWNTGELFF	TGCAGCGTGAGCACTAGTTGGAACACCGGGGAGCTGTTTTTT
TRBJ1-5	-	14	few	TRBV27	CASADGQSYQPQHF	TGTGCCAGCGCCGACGGACAGTCTTATCAGCCCCAGCATTTT
TRBJ1-1	-	11	-	TRBV28	CASSERGEAFF	TGTGCCAGCAGTGAAAGGGGTGAAGCTTTCTTT
TRBJ2-1	-	17	-	TRBV12-5	CASGLTLTGSSYNEQFF	TGTGCTAGTGGTTTGACCTTAACAGGGAGCTCCTACAATGAGCAGTTCTTC
TRBJ2-7	-	11	once	TRBV2	CASTPGFEQYF	TGTGCCAGCACCCCAGGGTTCGAGCAGTACTTC
TRBJ1-2	-	13	few	TRBV6-6	CATTAGFNYGYTF	TGTGCCACAACGGCAGGTTTCAACTATGGCTACACCTTC
TRBJ2-2	-	15	-	TRBV28	CASSWSDMGTGELFF	TGTGCCAGCAGTTGGTCGGACATGGGCACCGGGGAGCTGTTTTTT
TRBJ2-5	-	15	-	TRBV13	CASSFRDGLRETQYF	TGTGCCAGCAGCTTTCGGGACGGATTGAGGGAGACCCAGTACTTC
TRBJ2-1	-	15	-	TRBV19	CASSSPGTMNNEQFF	TGTGCCAGTAGTAGCCCCGGGACAATGAACAATGAGCAGTTCTTC
TRBJ1-1	-	15	few	TRBV5-1	CASSPGTMVSTEAFF	TGCGCCAGCAGCCCAGGGACAATGGTGAGCACTGAAGCTTTCTTT
TRBJ1-2	-	16	few	TRBV20-1	CSARVIRGAVGYGYTF	TGCAGTGCTAGAGTAATTCGGGGGGCGGTGGGCTATGGCTACACCTTC
TRBJ1-3	TRBD1	14	-	TRBV4-1	CASSPDRVGNTIYF	TGCGCCAGCAGCCCGGACAGGGTTGGAAACACCATATATTTT
TRBJ2-3	-	18	-	TRBV20-1	CSAREGRERPSRTDTQYF	TGCAGTGCTAGAGAGGGCCGGGAGAGGCCCTCGCGCACAGATACGCAGTATTTT
TRBJ2-7	-	16	-	TRBV9	CASSPGLELFSYEQYF	TGTGCCAGCAGCCCAGGTTTGGAACTTTTCTCCTACGAGCAGTACTTC
TRBJ2-6	-	14	-	TRBV15	CATRGGTGANVLTF	TGTGCCACCAGGGGAGGAACTGGGGCCAACGTCCTGACTTTC
TRBJ2-2	TRBD2	16	once	TRBV4-3	CASSRYTSGYTGELFF	TGCGCCAGCAGCCGATATACTAGCGGGTACACCGGGGAGCTGTTTTTT
TRBJ2-1	TRBD2	20	-	TRBV4-1	CASSPPGGLAGVGGYNEQFF	TGCGCCAGCAGCCCACCGGGGGGCCTAGCGGGAGTAGGCGGGTACAATGAGCAGTTCTTC
TRBJ2-7	-	14	few	TRBV19	CASSMGSGTYEQYF	TGTGCCAGTAGTATGGGATCCGGAACCTACGAGCAGTACTTC
TRBJ2-1	-	12	-	TRBV2	CASSERIHEQFF	TGTGCCAGCAGTGAGAGAATCCATGAGCAGTTCTTC
TRBJ1-3	TRBD1	17	-	TRBV4-1	CASSQDPEGARGNTIYF	TGCGCCAGCAGCCAAGACCCCGAGGGGGCGCGAGGAAACACCATATATTTT
TRBJ2-1	-	14	few	TRBV29-1	CSVEEKNSYNEQFF	TGCAGCGTTGAAGAGAAAAACAGCTACAATGAGCAGTTCTTC
TRBJ1-5	TRBD1	14	few	TRBV6-5	CASSPDRDNQPQHF	TGTGCCAGCAGCCCGGACAGGGACAATCAGCCCCAGCATTTT
TRBJ1-5	-	12	few	TRBV27	CASQNQGQPQHF	TGTGCCAGCCAAAATCAGGGGCAGCCCCAGCATTTT
TRBJ1-6	TRBD1	13	-	TRBV15	CATEDRENSPLHF	TGTGCCACCGAGGACAGGGAGAATTCACCCCTCCACTTT
TRBJ2-7	-	14	few	TRBV28	CASSSPTESYEQYF	TGTGCCAGCAGTTCCCCGACAGAATCCTACGAGCAGTACTTC
TRBJ2-1	TRBD2	16	few	TRBV6-2/TRBV6-3	CASREPGLAGVDEQFF	TGTGCCAGCAGGGAGCCGGGACTAGCGGGAGTAGATGAGCAGTTCTTC
TRBJ2-5	TRBD1	16	few	TRBV12-3/TRBV12-4	CASSLGQGAGQETQYF	TGTGCCAGCAGCCTAGGACAGGGTGCGGGGCAAGAGACCCAGTACTTC
TRBJ2-7	-	15	few	TRBV28	CASSLGRGGFYEQYF	TGTGCCAGCAGTTTAGGACGCGGCGGATTCTACGAGCAGTACTTC
TRBJ2-1	-	15	once	TRBV7-8	CASSRMQAAYNEQFF	TGTGCCAGCAGCCGCATGCAGGCCGCCTACAATGAGCAGTTCTTC
TRBJ2-5	-	12	-	TRBV28	CASSFPPETQYF	TGTGCCAGCAGCTTCCCTCCAGAGACCCAGTACTTC
TRBJ1-2	-	14	few	TRBV6-2/TRBV6-3	CATVPSGQPDGYTF	TGTGCCACCGTTCCCTCAGGTCAGCCCGATGGCTACACCTTC
TRBJ2-3	TRBD1	16	-	TRBV29-1	CSVEDQPGTDTDTQYF	TGCAGCGTTGAAGATCAGCCCGGGACAGACACAGATACGCAGTATTTT
TRBJ2-7	-	16	once	TRBV5-1	CASSKSQAETGNEQYF	TGCGCCAGCAGCAAATCTCAAGCCGAGACAGGAAACGAGCAGTACTTC
TRBJ1-5	-	15	few	TRBV4-1	CASSQVEYSNQPQHF	TGCGCCAGCAGCCAAGTTGAGTATAGCAATCAGCCCCAGCATTTT
TRBJ2-1	TRBD2	14	-	TRBV6-5	CASRSGREFGEQFF	TGTGCCAGCAGGTCCGGGCGGGAGTTCGGTGAGCAGTTCTTC
TRBJ2-1	TRBD1	17	-	TRBV12-3/TRBV12-4	CASSSDDRGYWYNEQFF	TGTGCCAGCAGTTCCGATGACAGGGGTTACTGGTACAATGAGCAGTTCTTC